Here is one TCR beta chain with its context. Its antigen is not identified. Regions amplified from RNA transcripts were the TCR beta CDR3 regions. RT-PCR in the first round (using the HTBI primer set) targeted the TCR CDR3. TCRdb re-called the multiplex PCR reads through MiXCR, storing one row per CDR3 protein. The sample lists some 800,000 distinct CDR3 sequences, roughly 37% occurring once. The data derive from a study of T cells in Graves' hyperthyroidism and ophthalmopathy. The CDR3 is made up of 13 amino acids. Trimming cost V 6 bases and J 7 bases, with 15 bases left between them. Germline values: CDR1 SQVTM, CDR2 ANQGSEA. General study points: The model anticipated ophthalmopathy a median approximately 6.7 months pre-onset. Expanded thyroid clonotypes (above 0.001) were mostly also found in blood.

Newly diagnosed hyperthyroidism patients aged 18 to 65 years had disease lasting under 2 months. Lactation, pregnancy, other autoimmune disease or uncontrolled infection led to exclusion of patients. The sample comprised blood. The J gene is TRBJ1-4, the V gene TRBV29-1; D perhaps matches TRBD1 (5 bases). The TCR originated in a man in his late teens or twenties with Graves' hyperthyroidism. The CDR3 spells CSVPGGSSEKLFF. CDR3 in DNA: TGCAGCGTCCCGGGGGGGTCTAGTGAAAAACTGTTTTTT.